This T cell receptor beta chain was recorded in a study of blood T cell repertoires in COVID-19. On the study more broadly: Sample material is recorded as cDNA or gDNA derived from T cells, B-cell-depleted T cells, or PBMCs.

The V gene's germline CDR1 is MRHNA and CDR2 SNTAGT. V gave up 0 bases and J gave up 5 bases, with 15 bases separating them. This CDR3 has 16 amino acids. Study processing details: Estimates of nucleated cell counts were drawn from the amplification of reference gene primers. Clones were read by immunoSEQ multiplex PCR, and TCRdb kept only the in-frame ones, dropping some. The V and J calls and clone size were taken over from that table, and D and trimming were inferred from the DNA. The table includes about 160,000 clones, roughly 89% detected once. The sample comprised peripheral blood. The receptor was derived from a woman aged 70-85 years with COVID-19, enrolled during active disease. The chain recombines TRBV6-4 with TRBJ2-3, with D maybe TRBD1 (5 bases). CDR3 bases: TGTGCCAGCAGTGACTCCTATCAGGGATCGGGAGATACGCAGTATTTT. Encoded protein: CASSDSYQGSGDTQYF.